The clone carrying this TCR beta chain was observed once. These data belong to a study of blood T cell repertoires in COVID-19. Whole-study context: There were acute and convalescent COVID-19 samples, and they came from the United States, Italy and Spain. Sample material is recorded as cDNA or gDNA derived from T cells, B-cell-depleted T cells, or PBMCs.

Under the authors' procedure: The authors estimated nucleated cell counts from reference gene primer amplification. The repertoire was sequenced with immunoSEQ multiplex PCR; TCRdb's copy has only in-frame clones and lacks some. V, J and clone size derive from that table, while D and trimming were established from the DNA sequence. Among 350,000 or so clones, around four fifths were seen once, and the ten largest hold around 3%. Losses at the gene ends were 5 bases for V and 4 bases for J; bases not matched to a gene: 7. CDR1 is MGHRA and CDR2 is YSYEKL in the germline V gene. The CDR3 consists of 14 residues.

The sequenced sample was peripheral blood. The origin of this receptor is a man aged 25-45 years with active or convalescent COVID-19. The V gene is TRBV4-1, the J gene TRBJ1-2; 7 bases align to TRBD1. CDR3 amino acids: CASSSFDRAYGYTF. The CDR3 DNA reads TGCGCCAGCAGCTCATTCGACAGGGCCTATGGCTACACCTTC.